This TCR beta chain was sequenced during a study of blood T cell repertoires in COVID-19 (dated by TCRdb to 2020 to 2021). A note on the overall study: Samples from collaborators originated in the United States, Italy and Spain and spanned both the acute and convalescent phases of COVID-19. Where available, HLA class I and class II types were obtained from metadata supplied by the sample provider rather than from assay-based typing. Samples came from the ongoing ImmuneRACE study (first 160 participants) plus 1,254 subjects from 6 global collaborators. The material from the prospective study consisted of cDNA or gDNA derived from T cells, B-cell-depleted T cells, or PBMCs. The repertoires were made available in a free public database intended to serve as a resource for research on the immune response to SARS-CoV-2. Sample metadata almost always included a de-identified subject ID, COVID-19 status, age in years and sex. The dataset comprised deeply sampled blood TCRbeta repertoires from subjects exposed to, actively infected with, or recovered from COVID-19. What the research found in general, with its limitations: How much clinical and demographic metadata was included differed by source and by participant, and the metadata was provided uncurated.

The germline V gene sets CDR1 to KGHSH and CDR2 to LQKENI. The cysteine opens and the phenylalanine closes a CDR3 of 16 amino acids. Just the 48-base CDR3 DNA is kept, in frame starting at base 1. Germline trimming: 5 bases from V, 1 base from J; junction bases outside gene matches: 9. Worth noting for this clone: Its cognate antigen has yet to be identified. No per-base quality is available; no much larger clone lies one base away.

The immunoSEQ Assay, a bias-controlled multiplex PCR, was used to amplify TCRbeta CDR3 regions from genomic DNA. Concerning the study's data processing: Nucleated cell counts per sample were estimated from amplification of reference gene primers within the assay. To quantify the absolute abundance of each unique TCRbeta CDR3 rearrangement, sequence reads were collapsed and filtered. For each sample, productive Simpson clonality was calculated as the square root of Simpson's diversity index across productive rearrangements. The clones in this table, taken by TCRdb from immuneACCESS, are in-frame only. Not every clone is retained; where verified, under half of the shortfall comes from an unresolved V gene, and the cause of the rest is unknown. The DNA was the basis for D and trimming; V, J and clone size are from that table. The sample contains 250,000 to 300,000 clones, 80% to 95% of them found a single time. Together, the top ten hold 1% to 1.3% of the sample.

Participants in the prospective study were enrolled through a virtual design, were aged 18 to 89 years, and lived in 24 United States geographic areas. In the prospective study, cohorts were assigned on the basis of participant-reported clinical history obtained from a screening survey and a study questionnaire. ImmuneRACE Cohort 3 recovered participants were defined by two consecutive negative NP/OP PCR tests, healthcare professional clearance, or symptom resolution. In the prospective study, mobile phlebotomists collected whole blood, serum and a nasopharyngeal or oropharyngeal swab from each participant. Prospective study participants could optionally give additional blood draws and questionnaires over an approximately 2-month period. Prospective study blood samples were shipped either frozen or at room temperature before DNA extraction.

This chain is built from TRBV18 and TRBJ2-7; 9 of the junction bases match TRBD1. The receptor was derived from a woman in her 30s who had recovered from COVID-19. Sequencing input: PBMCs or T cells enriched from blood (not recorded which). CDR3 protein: CASSKNRDRESYEQYF. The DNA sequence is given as TGTGCCAGCTCAAAAAACCGGGACAGGGAATCCTACGAGCAGTACTTC.